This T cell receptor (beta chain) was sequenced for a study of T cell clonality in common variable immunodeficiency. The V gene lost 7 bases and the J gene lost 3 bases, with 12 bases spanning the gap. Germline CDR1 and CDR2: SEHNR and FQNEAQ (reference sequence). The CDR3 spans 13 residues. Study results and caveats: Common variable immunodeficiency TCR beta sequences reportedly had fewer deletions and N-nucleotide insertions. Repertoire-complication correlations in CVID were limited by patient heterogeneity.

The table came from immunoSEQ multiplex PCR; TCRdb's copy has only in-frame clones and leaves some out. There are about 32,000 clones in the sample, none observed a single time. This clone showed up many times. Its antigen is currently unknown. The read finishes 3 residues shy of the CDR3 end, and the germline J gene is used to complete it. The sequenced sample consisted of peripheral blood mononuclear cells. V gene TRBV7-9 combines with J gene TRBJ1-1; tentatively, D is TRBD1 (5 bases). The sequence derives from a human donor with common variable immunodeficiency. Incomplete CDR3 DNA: TGTGCCAGCACCGAATCAGGGTACACTGAA. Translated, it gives CASTESGYTE. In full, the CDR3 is CASTESGYTEAFF.